The sequence of this T cell receptor (beta chain) was determined in a study of graft-versus-host responses after intestinal transplantation. At the level of the study: Among the recipients, all got anti-thymocyte globulin induction and then tacrolimus and steroids for roughly three years.

With 5 bases removed from V and 0 bases from J, the gap between germline ends came to 11 bases. CDR1 is SNHLY, CDR2 FYNNEI, per germline. The CDR3 has 14 amino acids. Irradiated, violet-dye-labeled stimulator cells, 200,000 in number, were plated with 200,000 CFSE-labeled responder cells. The repertoire was sequenced with immunoSEQ multiplex PCR; TCRdb's copy has only in-frame clones and lacks some. The sample has some 10,000 clones, roughly 38% seen once. The source material was alloreactive CD8+ T cells from a mixed lymphocyte reaction culture, sampled before intestinal transplant. Subset specified: CFSE-low proliferating T cells sorted from roughly six-day pre-transplant mixed lymphocyte reaction (GvH or HvG direction). The rearrangement uses TRBV2 and TRBJ2-7; the D gene is possibly TRBD1 (5 bases). This TCR was recovered from a human patient who received an intestinal transplant. CDR3 nucleotides: TGTGCCAGCAGTTTAGGGGCCAGCTCCTACGAGCAGTACTTC. It encodes CASSLGASSYEQYF.